There are many counts of the clone carrying this TCR beta chain. The antigen is unknown. Expressed TCRB transcripts were sequenced because the entire RNA isolate underwent reverse transcription. Some 4 million reads on average were seen across naive, central memory and regulatory T cell samples. Some clones are missing from TCRdb's copy, which holds only in-frame ones; the method was immunoSEQ multiplex PCR. The table shows more than 300,000 clones, with 8% to 10% occurring only once. The data originate from a study of beta chain features in type 1 diabetes. The study's findings and limits: Moderate but significant shortening of TCRB CDR3s was recorded in all four CD4+ subsets from Type 1 diabetes patients.

This CDR3 contains 11 residues. The sample comprised central memory CD4+ T cells from blood. The receptor's source is a young man with type 1 diabetes. The chain uses TRBV21-1 and TRBJ1-4; TRBD1 is the table's D call, not checked against the DNA. TRBV21-1 is reported as a pseudogene. CDR3 in amino acids: CASRDSEKLFF. The CDR3 DNA reads as TGTGCCAGCAGGGACAGTGAAAAACTGTTTTTT.